The T cell receptor (beta chain) under discussion was sequenced for a study of T cells after yellow fever vaccination. The V segment lost 4 bases and the J segment 6 bases; nucleotides outside the gene matches: 1. There are 13 residues in the CDR3. Germline CDR1 KGHSH, CDR2 LQKENI. One entry per CDR3 protein, called by TCRdb with MiXCR from the 5' RACE reads. The table includes a few hundred thousand distinct CDR3 sequences, 6.9% detected once. This clonotype was sampled from a man aged 30-40 years who received the YFV17D yellow fever vaccine. The sample consisted of CD4+ T cells sorted from PBMCs, taken 15 days after the yellow fever booster vaccination. The chain employs TRBV18 and TRBJ2-1, with 9 bases identical to TRBD2. CDR3 nucleotide sequence: TGTGCCAGCTCACGACTAGCGGCCAATGAGCAGTTCTTC. Amino acid sequence: CASSRLAANEQFF.